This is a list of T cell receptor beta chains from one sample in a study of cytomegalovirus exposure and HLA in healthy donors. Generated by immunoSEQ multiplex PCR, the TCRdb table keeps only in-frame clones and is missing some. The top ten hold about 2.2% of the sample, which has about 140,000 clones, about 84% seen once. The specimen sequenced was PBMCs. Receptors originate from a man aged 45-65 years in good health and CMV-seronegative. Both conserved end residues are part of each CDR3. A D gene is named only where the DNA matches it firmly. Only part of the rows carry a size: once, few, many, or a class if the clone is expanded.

DNA: TGTGCCAGCCAGGGACAGAACTATGGCTACACCTTC
CDR3: CASQGQNYGYTF
J: TRBJ1-2
D: TRBD1
size: once
V: TRBV19

DNA: TGTGCCAGCAGCTACCGGGACATCACCTACGAGCAGTACTTC
CDR3: CASSYRDITYEQYF
J: TRBJ2-7
D: NA
size: once
V: TRBV7-9

DNA: TGCAGCGGCCAGACAGGGGCGGGGGAGACCCAGTACTTC
CDR3: CSGQTGAGETQYF
J: TRBJ2-5
D: TRBD1
size: NA
V: TRBV29-1

DNA: TGTGCCAGCAGCTTAGCCTTGAAGAGCACTGAAGCTTTCTTT
CDR3: CASSLALKSTEAFF
J: TRBJ1-1
D: NA
size: once
V: TRBV11-2

DNA: TGTGCCAGCAGCCCGAGTTTTAGGAGGGACCTTTGGACCCAGTACTTC
CDR3: CASSPSFRRDLWTQYF
J: TRBJ2-5
D: NA
size: few
V: TRBV7-9

DNA: TGTGCCAGCAGGACTTCAGCGACGCCATATTCACCCCTCCACTTT
CDR3: CASRTSATPYSPLHF
J: TRBJ1-6
D: NA
size: NA
V: TRBV5-8

DNA: TGTGCCAGTAGTCGGGACAGGGGGCCCACTGAAGCTTTCTTT
CDR3: CASSRDRGPTEAFF
J: TRBJ1-1
D: TRBD1
size: NA
V: TRBV19

DNA: TGCGCCAGCAGTCGTGGCGGAGGAACAGATACGCAGTATTTT
CDR3: CASSRGGGTDTQYF
J: TRBJ2-3
D: NA
size: NA
V: TRBV5-1

DNA: TGTGCCAGCAGCTCTGGGACTAGTAATGAGCAGTTCTTC
CDR3: CASSSGTSNEQFF
J: TRBJ2-1
D: TRBD2
size: few
V: TRBV7-9

DNA: TGTGCCAGCAGTGTAGGGGGAGGCTACACCTTC
CDR3: CASSVGGGYTF
J: TRBJ1-2
D: NA
size: NA
V: TRBV2

DNA: TGTGCCAGCAGCTTAAACCAAGGCCAGGGCACCGGGGAGCTGTTTTTT
CDR3: CASSLNQGQGTGELFF
J: TRBJ2-2
D: NA
size: NA
V: TRBV7-3

DNA: TGTGCCAGCAGAGCGGGGGTAACCTACAATGAGCAGTTCTTC
CDR3: CASRAGVTYNEQFF
J: TRBJ2-1
D: TRBD2
size: NA
V: TRBV5-6

DNA: TGTGCCAGCAGCCTATTCGGGGACACATACAATCAGCCCCAGCATTTT
CDR3: CASSLFGDTYNQPQHF
J: TRBJ1-5
D: NA
size: NA
V: TRBV6-6

DNA: TGTGCCAGCAGCCACGCGTCGACAGGTCGAGGGCAAGAGACCCAGTACTTC
CDR3: CASSHASTGRGQETQYF
J: TRBJ2-5
D: NA
size: NA
V: TRBV4-2

DNA: TGTGCCAGCAGCGTAGGGGGGACTAGCGGGAGTGCCCCCTACGAGCAGTACTTC
CDR3: CASSVGGTSGSAPYEQYF
J: TRBJ2-7
D: TRBD2
size: NA
V: TRBV9

DNA: TGTGCCAGCAGCTTTCTAGCGGGGGTAGGGGAGACCCAGTACTTC
CDR3: CASSFLAGVGETQYF
J: TRBJ2-5
D: TRBD2
size: NA
V: TRBV5-4

DNA: TGTGCCAGCAGTGTGGCAGGGGGTGCCAATCAGCCCCAGCATTTT
CDR3: CASSVAGGANQPQHF
J: TRBJ1-5
D: TRBD1
size: NA
V: TRBV6-1

DNA: TGTGCCTGGACGGAGGGACGGATGAACACTGAAGCTTTCTTT
CDR3: CAWTEGRMNTEAFF
J: TRBJ1-1
D: NA
size: NA
V: TRBV30

DNA: TGTGCCAGCACCCCCGGGGGCCAAGAGACCCAGTACTTC
CDR3: CASTPGGQETQYF
J: TRBJ2-5
D: NA
size: few
V: TRBV28

DNA: TGTGCCAGCTCACCTCAGGGGGATAGGACCTACGAGCAGTACTTC
CDR3: CASSPQGDRTYEQYF
J: TRBJ2-7
D: TRBD1
size: NA
V: TRBV18

DNA: TGTGCCAGCTCACCATTCGGACAGGGGGCGAACACTGAAGCTTTCTTT
CDR3: CASSPFGQGANTEAFF
J: TRBJ1-1
D: TRBD1
size: once
V: TRBV18

DNA: TGCGCCAGCACCACTAGCGGAATGGAAGAGACCCAGTACTTC
CDR3: CASTTSGMEETQYF
J: TRBJ2-5
D: TRBD2
size: NA
V: TRBV5-1

DNA: TGCAGTGCCGGGAGCGGCTACGAGCAGTACTTC
CDR3: CSAGSGYEQYF
J: TRBJ2-7
D: NA
size: few
V: TRBV20-1

DNA: TGTGCCAGCTCACCAGCGGACAGCGAGCAGTACTTC
CDR3: CASSPADSEQYF
J: TRBJ2-7
D: NA
size: NA
V: TRBV18

DNA: TGTGCCAGCAGATGGACAGGGAACACTGAAGCTTTCTTT
CDR3: CASRWTGNTEAFF
J: TRBJ1-1
D: TRBD1
size: few
V: TRBV5-6

DNA: TGTGCCAGCAGTCCACAGGGTACTAATGAAAAACTGTTTTTT
CDR3: CASSPQGTNEKLFF
J: TRBJ1-4
D: NA
size: NA
V: TRBV7-2

DNA: TGTGCCAGCAGCGGCAGGACTGTATCGAGTGAAAAACTGTTTTTT
CDR3: CASSGRTVSSEKLFF
J: TRBJ1-4
D: NA
size: once
V: TRBV11-2

DNA: TGTGCCTGGAGTTTATTCGGGACAGGGGCCTTCGTGGGAGGCTACACCTTC
CDR3: CAWSLFGTGAFVGGYTF
J: TRBJ1-2
D: TRBD1
size: NA
V: TRBV30